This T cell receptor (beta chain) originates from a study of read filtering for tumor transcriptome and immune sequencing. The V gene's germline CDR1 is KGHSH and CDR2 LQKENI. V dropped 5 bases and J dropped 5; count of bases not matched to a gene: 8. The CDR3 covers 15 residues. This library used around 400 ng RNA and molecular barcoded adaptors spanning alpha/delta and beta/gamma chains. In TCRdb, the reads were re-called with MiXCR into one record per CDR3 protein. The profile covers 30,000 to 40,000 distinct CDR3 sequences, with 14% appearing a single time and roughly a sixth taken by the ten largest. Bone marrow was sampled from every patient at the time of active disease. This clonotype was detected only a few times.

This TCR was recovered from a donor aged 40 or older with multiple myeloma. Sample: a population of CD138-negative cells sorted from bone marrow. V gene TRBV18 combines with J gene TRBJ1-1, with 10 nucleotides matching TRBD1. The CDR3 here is CASSTGTGEGTEAFF. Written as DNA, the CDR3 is TGTGCCAGCTCAACCGGGACAGGGGAGGGAACTGAAGCTTTCTTT.